The present entry profiles one T cell receptor beta chain with its context. This clonotype was detected ten times or more. The specificity of this receptor is unknown. No qualities accompany the bases; no much larger clone lies one base away. The record originates from a study of T cells in Graves' hyperthyroidism and ophthalmopathy (dated by TCRdb to the late 2010s). Context from the whole study: Peripheral blood samples were taken at the time of initial diagnosis, prior to any treatment. The paper describes TCR Vbeta CDR3 sequencing of around 130 peripheral blood samples, made up of 43 ophthalmopathy patients, 70 to 75 hyperthyroidism patients and 17 progressor patients. For training and testing, the approximately 97 patients in the discovery cohort were randomly divided in a 7:3 ratio. Once sampling was done, hyperthyroidism patients were given methimazole at a starting dose of 30 mg daily, whereas ophthalmopathy patients were given high-dose intravenous methylprednisolone. Thyroid tissue and blood T-cell repertoires from six Graves' hyperthyroidism patients were also compared in the study. An independent validation cohort of about 19 hyperthyroidism patients and about 15 patients who later progressed to ophthalmopathy tested prospective prediction of ophthalmopathy. To identify distinguishing TCR V-J signatures, a discovery cohort of roughly 100 patients was used, comprising roughly 45 with Graves' ophthalmopathy and 55 to 65 with stable Graves' hyperthyroidism.

The TCR beta CDR3 regions were amplified from RNA transcripts. The TCR CDR3 was subjected to a first round of RT-PCR using the HTBI primer set and the Qiagen OneStep RT-PCR kit. Libraries were constructed in a second round of multiplex PCR, after which size selection and purification were carried out. Paired-end sequencing of the libraries was performed with 100 bp reads on an Illumina HiSeq2000. The original pipeline was this. SOAPnuke was used to process the raw data, removing reads that contained adapters or uncalled bases, had a mean Phred below 15, or lacked an exact match to the constant primer or identifier. High-quality paired reads were merged with COPE v1.2.5, and unique nucleotide sequences were defined as clonotypes. Clonotypes were aligned to IMGT TRBV, TRBD and TRBJ reference segments using MiTCR v1.1. The analysis was restricted to V-J combinations with a frequency above 0.0001, which together covered about 99% of the repertoires. A TCS score was defined as the ratio between F50 (clonal expansion) and ExV (chaos), using BLOSUM62-based TCRdist between CDR3 peptides within each V-J. Welch's t-statistics and random forest reduced roughly 540 V-J features to roughly 13, which were used in a naive Bayes classifier (R e1071). Using fastp trimming at Q25 and MiXCR clonotype assembly, TCRdb reanalyzed the public sequencing data and kept in-frame beta chains. All rows with the same CDR3 protein become a single entry with the most common DNA and genes. The authors' filters were not applied to this entry. This sample comprises hundreds of thousands of distinct CDR3 sequences, roughly 13% of them detected only once. Roughly 9.2% of the sample is taken by the ten largest.

Stable Graves' hyperthyroidism was defined as the absence of progression to ophthalmopathy over 18 months of follow-up. The hyperthyroidism patients were between 18 and 65 years old and newly diagnosed, with a disease duration of less than 2 months. The study excluded patients with uncontrolled infections, other autoimmune diseases, pregnancy or lactation. Diagnoses were established on the basis of clinical symptoms, serum thyroxine and TRAb, thyroid ultrasound, and orbital computed tomography. PBMCs were isolated from around 10 ml of fresh peripheral blood by Ficoll-Paque density gradient centrifugation. Trizol reagent was used to extract total RNA, and RNA quality was then checked on an Agilent 2100 Bioanalyzer. The full study reports these points: Ophthalmopathy was separated from stable hyperthyroidism by a 13 V-J signature model, with just over 85% sensitivity and about 81% specificity obtained in cross-validation and 80%/75% obtained in testing. Sample size was not statistically predetermined, and blinding of investigators to group allocation was not performed. In validation, progression to ophthalmopathy was predicted by the model with more than 65% sensitivity and roughly 76% specificity, a median of about 6.4 months before onset. Most expanded thyroid clonotypes (frequency above 0.001) were also detected in blood, suggesting blood repertoires may reflect thyroid immune responses.

The CDR3 has 12 amino acids, counting the end cysteine and phenylalanine. CDR3 DNA only is kept here, 36 bases in frame from base 1. The germline V gene sets CDR1 to SNHLY and CDR2 to FYNNEI. Between the V and J ends, shortened by 7 bases and 1 base respectively, the junction contains 8 bases. The clonotype was recovered from a woman under 30 with Graves' hyperthyroidism. Material: blood. Rearrangement joined TRBV2 to TRBJ2-7; possibly the D gene is TRBD2, per 5 matching bases. The nucleotide sequence is given as TGTGCCAGCAATGAGCGGTCCTACGAGCAGTACTTC. It encodes CASNERSYEQYF.